Listed here are 20 T cell receptor beta chains from one sample, sequenced in a study of immune heterogeneity within non-small cell lung tumors. The template consisted of bulk tumor genomic DNA, with about 640 ng used per sample. Several spatially distant biopsies were obtained per primary tumor intraoperatively. Patients underwent curative surgery for untreated, newly diagnosed non-small cell lung cancer. Using 32 V and 13 J primers, multiplex PCR amplified TCR beta CDR3. Each CDR3 protein is one row after TCRdb ran MiXCR on the multiplex PCR reads. The sample comprises about 2,000 distinct CDR3 sequences, approximately 48% of which are singletons, and just over 15% rests with the top ten. Sequencing was carried out using lung tumor tissue. The receptors shown here come from a man in his 60s with non-small cell lung cancer.

This rearrangement joins TRBV19 to TRBJ1-6; no clear D gene. V lost 1 base to trimming and J lost 11 bases, with 9 bases between them. CDR3 size: 13 residues. Germline CDR1 and CDR2: LNHDA and SQIVND (reference sequence). The CDR3, as DNA: TGTGCCAGTAGTATAGGGCGGCCAACACCCCTCCACTTT. Its translation: CASSIGRPTPLHF.

This clonotype was counted a few times. This rearrangement joins TRBV28 to TRBJ1-1; D uncertain. Germline loops: CDR1 MDHEN, CDR2 SYDVKM. V gave up 3 bases and J gave up 5 bases, with 7 bases separating them. The CDR3 loop spans 12 amino acids. The CDR3 nucleotides are TGTGCCAGCAGTTTGGTAGAAACTGAAGCTTTCTTT. This translates into CASSLVETEAFF. Using reference TRBV28 and TRBJ1-1 for the parts outside the CDR3, the full variable domain is DVKVTQSSRYLVKRTGEKVFLECVQDMDHENMFWYRQDPGLGLRLIYFSYDVKMKEKGDIPEGYSVSREKKERFSLILESASTNQTSMYLCASSLVETEAFFGQGTRLTVV.

The chain couples TRBV7-3 to TRBJ2-1; D is possibly TRBD1 (6 bases). The CDR3 sequence is 15 residues long. The V end lost 2 bases, the J end lost 2 bases, and 10 bases lay between the germline ends. Germline CDR1 reads SGHTA; CDR2 reads FQGTGA. This chain's CDR3 is CASSLAEGAYNEQFF. In DNA form, the CDR3 reads TGTGCCAGCAGCTTAGCCGAGGGGGCCTACAATGAGCAGTTCTTC.

V gene TRBV3-1 combines with J gene TRBJ2-7; no clear D gene. V lost 5 bases and J lost 3, with 17 bases in between. The CDR3 is 15 amino acids. Germline V gives CDR1 LGHDT, CDR2 YNNKEL (reference sequence). The DNA for the CDR3 is TGTGCCAGCAGCGCGTCGAAGGGCCCATACTACGAGCAGTACTTC. Translating gives CASSASKGPYYEQYF.

V usage is TRBV5-5 and J usage is TRBJ2-4; possibly TRBD1 for D (6 bases). The germline V gene has CDR1 SGHKS and CDR2 YYEKEE (reference sequence). V was trimmed by 4 bases and J by 8 bases, leaving 19 bases between them. The CDR3 loop spans 15 amino acids. CDR3 protein: CASSRGQIVIHIQYF. CDR3 nucleotide sequence: TGTGCCAGCAGCCGAGGACAGATTGTGATACACATTCAGTACTTC.

The chain is built from TRBV19 and TRBJ2-1; a weak D match, TRBD2 (6 bases). V shed 1 base and J shed 8 bases, with 18 bases lying between them. CDR3 length equals 16 residues. Germline values: CDR1 LNHDA, CDR2 SQIVND (reference sequence). CDR3 bases: TGTGCCAGTAGTATAGGGTTTAGCGGACCCACGGATGAGCAGTTCTTC. This encodes CASSIGFSGPTDEQFF.

This clonotype was recorded a few times. At one of its ends the junction is not consistent with the germline gene, which may arise from a read error. The chain uses TRBV7-2 and TRBJ2-1; 12 nucleotides align to TRBD2. From germline, CDR1 is SGHTA and CDR2 FQGNSA. This CDR3 is built from 13 residues. This chain's CDR3 is CGGTSGPYNEQFF. In DNA form, the CDR3 reads TGCGGTGGGACTAGCGGGCCCTACAATGAGCAGTTCTTC.

This chain's CDR3 is CASKGGLAGGETQYF. Written as DNA, the CDR3 is TGTGCCAGCAAGGGGGGGCTAGCGGGAGGAGAGACCCAGTACTTC. The J gene is TRBJ2-5, the V gene TRBV12-3 or TRBV12-4; 11 bases are shared with TRBD2. V shed 7 bases and J 4 bases; nucleotides not matched to a gene: 8. This CDR3 has 15 amino acids.

V usage is TRBV6-1 and J usage is TRBJ2-3; perhaps TRBD2 as D (6 bases). Looked up from germline, CDR1 is MNHNS and CDR2 is SASEGT. The ends were cut back, 5 bases at V and 0 bases at J, with 12 bases in the middle. This CDR3 region has 15 residues. CDR3 residues: CASSYAGPSTDTQYF. In DNA, the CDR3 is TGTGCCAGCAGTTACGCGGGACCTAGCACAGATACGCAGTATTTT.

This clonotype is labeled as large. The chain recombines TRBV12-3 or TRBV12-4 with TRBJ2-7; TRBD2 aligns across 7 bases. With 5 bases clipped from V and 1 base from J, the junction kept 11 bases outside the gene matches. This CDR3 has 16 amino acids. The CDR3, as DNA: TGTGCCAGCAGTGGGGGGGGACGGCGGGGATCCTACGAGCAGTACTTC. Translating it yields CASSGGGRRGSYEQYF.

Sample share makes this clonotype large. The chain couples TRBV9 to TRBJ1-6; D is perhaps TRBD1 (6 bases). The CDR3 runs 15 residues. The germline V gene has CDR1 SGDLS and CDR2 YYNGEE. V was trimmed by 4 bases and J by 8 bases, leaving 16 bases between them. The CDR3 is CASSPGQLRDSPLHF. The CDR3 nucleotides read TGTGCCAGCAGCCCCGGACAGCTTAGGGATTCACCCCTCCACTTT. The complete variable domain, with remaining parts taken from reference TRBV9 and TRBJ1-6, reads DSGVTQTPKHLITATGQRVTLRCSPRSGDLSVYWYQQSLDQGLQFLIQYYNGEERAKGNILERFSAQQFPDLHSELNLSSLELGDSALYFCASSPGQLRDSPLHFGNGTRLTVT.

This chain uses TRBV7-2 with TRBJ1-5, with D unclear. V gave up 2 bases and J gave up 6 bases, with 8 bases separating them. The CDR3 consists of 13 residues. Germline-derived CDR1 and CDR2 are SGHTA and FQGNSA. The CDR3 nucleotides are TGTGCCAGCAGCTTACAGATGGGTCAGCCCCAGCATTTT. Protein: CASSLQMGQPQHF.

Points on this clonotype: A clone one base away is much larger, so this may be a read error. The chain recombines TRBV27 with TRBJ2-3, with a tentative D call TRBD2 (6 bases). The germline gives CDR1 MNHEY, CDR2 SMNVEV (reference sequence). The CDR3 consists of 15 residues. The chain's CDR3 is CASSASSTSTETQYF. The DNA of the CDR3 is TGTGCCAGCAGCGCCAGCTCAACTAGCACAGAGACGCAGTATTTT.

By share, this clonotype ranks as large (0.1 to 1%). The rearrangement uses TRBV27 and TRBJ1-2; 8 bases map to TRBD1. There are 13 residues in the CDR3. Unmatched junction bases numbered 4, after V lost 2 bases and J lost 8 bases. Germline V gene lookup returns CDR1 MNHEY and CDR2 SMNVEV (reference sequence). CDR3 nucleotides: TGTGCCAGCAGTTTACAGGGGGCGAGGGGCTACACCTTC. This codes for CASSLQGARGYTF.

In the case of this clonotype: Germline and junction disagree at one end, which may indicate a read error. V is TRBV28 and J is TRBJ2-7; D uncertain. This CDR3 region has 14 residues. The germline gives CDR1 MDHEN, CDR2 SYDVKM. CDR3 region: CASSLYVGPYEQYF. DNA of the CDR3: TGTGCCAGCAGTTTATACGTTGGGCCCTACGAGCAATACTTC.

This clonotype was detected only a few times. V usage is TRBV7-6 and J usage is TRBJ2-2; 11 bases align to TRBD2. Losses at the gene ends were 3 bases for V and 3 bases for J; bases not matched to a gene: 9. The CDR3 has 18 residues. Germline V lookup: CDR1 SGHVS, CDR2 FNYEAQ. The CDR3 sequence: CASSFPIAGGLDTGELFF. For the CDR3, the DNA is TGTGCCAGCAGCTTCCCCATAGCGGGAGGGCTGGACACCGGGGAGCTGTTTTTT.

On this clonotype itself: This clone may be a read error of a much larger clone one base away. The chain is built from TRBV12-3 or TRBV12-4 and TRBJ1-5; a weak D match, TRBD1 (5 bases). There are 14 residues in the CDR3. The germline V and J ends were trimmed by 3 bases and 6 bases, with 12 bases remaining between them. Written as DNA, the CDR3 is TGTGCCAGCAGTTTCGAGTGGGGCCGTCAGCCCCAGCATTTT. It yields the protein CASSFEWGRQPQHF.

This chain connects TRBV18 to TRBJ2-1; perhaps TRBD2 as D (6 bases). The V and J ends lost 3 bases and 7 bases respectively, with 10 bases between them. CDR1 KGHSH and CDR2 LQKENI come from the germline V gene. The CDR3 is 13 residues long. CDR3 nucleotide sequence: TGTGCCAGCTCACCGCAGGACTATAATGAGCAGTTCTTC. It translates to CASSPQDYNEQFF.

This sequence joins TRBV24-1 and TRBJ1-2, with 8 bases matching TRBD1. Germline V CDR1 and CDR2: KGHDR, SFDVKD. The CDR3 extends over 15 amino acids. V lost 3 bases and J lost 2; bases outside the gene matches: 4. The CDR3 is CATSDGQGVNYGYTF. The CDR3 DNA follows: TGTGCCACCAGTGATGGACAGGGTGTGAACTATGGCTACACCTTC.

This clonotype has only a few counts. The V call is TRBV6-5, the J call TRBJ1-1; maybe TRBD1 (5 bases). V gave up 0 bases and J gave up 1 base, with 12 bases separating them. CDR1 and CDR2 from the germline V gene are MNHEY and SVGAGI. The CDR3 has 16 residues. The CDR3 DNA is TGTGCCAGCAGTTACTCGACGGGCGGGGGGAACACTGAAGCTTTCTTT. This translates into CASSYSTGGGNTEAFF.